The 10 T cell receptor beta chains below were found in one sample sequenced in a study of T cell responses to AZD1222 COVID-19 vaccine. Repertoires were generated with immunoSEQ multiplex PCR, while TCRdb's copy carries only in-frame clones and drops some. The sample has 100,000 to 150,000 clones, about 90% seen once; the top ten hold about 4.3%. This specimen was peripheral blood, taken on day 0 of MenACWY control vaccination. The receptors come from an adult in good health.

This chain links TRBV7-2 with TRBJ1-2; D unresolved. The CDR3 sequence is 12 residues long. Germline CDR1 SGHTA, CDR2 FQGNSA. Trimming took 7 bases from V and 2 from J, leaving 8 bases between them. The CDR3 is CASTRANYGYTF. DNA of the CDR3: TGTGCCAGCACTAGGGCCAACTATGGCTACACCTTC. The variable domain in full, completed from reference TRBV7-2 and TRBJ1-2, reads GAGVSQSPSNKVTEKGKDVELRCDPISGHTALYWYRQSLGQGLEFLIYFQGNSAPDKSGLPSDRFSAERTGGSVSTLTIQRTQQEDSAVYLCASTRANYGYTFGSGTRLTVV.

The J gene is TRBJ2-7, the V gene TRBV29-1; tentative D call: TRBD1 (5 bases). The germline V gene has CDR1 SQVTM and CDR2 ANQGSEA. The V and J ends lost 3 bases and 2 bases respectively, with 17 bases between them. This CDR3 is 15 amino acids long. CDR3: CSVEGLEDTAYEQYV. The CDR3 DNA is TGCAGCGTTGAGGGGCTAGAGGACACTGCCTACGAGCAGTACGTC.

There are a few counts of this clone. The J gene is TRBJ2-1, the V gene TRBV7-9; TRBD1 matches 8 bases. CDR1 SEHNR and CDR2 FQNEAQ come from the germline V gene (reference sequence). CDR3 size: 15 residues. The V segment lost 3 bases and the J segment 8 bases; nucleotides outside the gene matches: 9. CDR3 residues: CASSFAQGVVHEQFF. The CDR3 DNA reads TGTGCCAGCAGCTTCGCACAGGGGGTGGTCCATGAGCAGTTCTTC.

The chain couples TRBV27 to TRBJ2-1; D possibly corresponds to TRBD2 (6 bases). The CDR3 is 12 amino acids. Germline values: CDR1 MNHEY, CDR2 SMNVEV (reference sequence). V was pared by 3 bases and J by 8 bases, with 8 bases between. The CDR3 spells CASSFRLDEQFF. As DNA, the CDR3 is TGTGCCAGCAGTTTCCGACTAGATGAGCAGTTCTTC.

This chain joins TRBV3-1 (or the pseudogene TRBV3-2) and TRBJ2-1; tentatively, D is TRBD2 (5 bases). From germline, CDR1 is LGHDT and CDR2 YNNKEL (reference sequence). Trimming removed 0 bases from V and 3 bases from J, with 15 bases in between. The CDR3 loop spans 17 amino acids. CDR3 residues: CASSQERQLAFYNEQFF. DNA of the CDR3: TGTGCCAGCAGCCAAGAGCGTCAGTTAGCGTTCTACAATGAGCAGTTCTTC.

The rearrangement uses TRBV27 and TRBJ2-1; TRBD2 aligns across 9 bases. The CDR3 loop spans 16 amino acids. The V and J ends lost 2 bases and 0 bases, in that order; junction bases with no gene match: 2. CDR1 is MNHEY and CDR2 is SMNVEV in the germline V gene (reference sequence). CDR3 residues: CASSLTRGGSYNEQFF. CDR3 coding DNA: TGTGCCAGCAGTTTAACGCGGGGGGGCTCCTACAATGAGCAGTTCTTC.

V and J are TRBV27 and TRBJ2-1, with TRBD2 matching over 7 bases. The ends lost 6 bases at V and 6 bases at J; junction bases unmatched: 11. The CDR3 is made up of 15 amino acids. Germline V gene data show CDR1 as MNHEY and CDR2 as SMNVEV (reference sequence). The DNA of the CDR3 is TGTGCCAGCAGGGGGACTACCACCCCCGGCAATGAGCAGTTCTTC. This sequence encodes CASRGTTTPGNEQFF.

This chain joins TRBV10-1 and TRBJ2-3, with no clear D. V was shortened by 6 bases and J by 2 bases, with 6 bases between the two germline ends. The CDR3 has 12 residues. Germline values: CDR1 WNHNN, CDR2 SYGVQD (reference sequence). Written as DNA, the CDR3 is TGCGCCAGCAGCTCAAACACAGATACGCAGTATTTT. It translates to CASSSNTDTQYF.

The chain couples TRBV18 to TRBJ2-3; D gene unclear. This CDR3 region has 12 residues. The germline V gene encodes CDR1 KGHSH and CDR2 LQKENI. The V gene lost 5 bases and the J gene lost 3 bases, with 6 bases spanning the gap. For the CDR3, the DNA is TGTGCCAGCTCAACGGAGACAGATACGCAGTATTTT. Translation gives CASSTETDTQYF.

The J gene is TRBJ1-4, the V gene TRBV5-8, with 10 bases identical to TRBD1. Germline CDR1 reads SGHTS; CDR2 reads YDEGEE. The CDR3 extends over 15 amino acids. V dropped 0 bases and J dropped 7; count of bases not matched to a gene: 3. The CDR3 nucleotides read TGTGCCAGCAGCTTGGTCCGGACAGGGGGTGAAAAACTGTTTTTT. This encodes CASSLVRTGGEKLFF.